This TCR beta chain was documented in a study of cytomegalovirus exposure and HLA in healthy donors. V was clipped by 2 bases and J by 2 bases, with 16 bases between them. The CDR3 runs to 17 residues. Germline assignment: CDR1 SGHNT and CDR2 YENEEA. A multiplex PCR was run with 60 Vbeta primers and 13 Jbeta primers. The table came from immunoSEQ multiplex PCR; TCRdb's copy has only in-frame clones and leaves some out. The table shows more than 75,000 clones, with 79% occurring only once. This sequence originates from a woman in her forties in good health and CMV-seronegative. The sequencing input was PBMCs. This rearrangement joins TRBV11-3 to TRBJ2-1, with D perhaps TRBD1 (5 bases). This chain's CDR3 is CASSLTPLGVTYNEQFF. CDR3 nucleotides: TGTGCCAGCAGCTTAACCCCCTTAGGGGTAACCTACAATGAGCAGTTCTTC.